The 4 T cell receptor beta chains in this list originate from one sample, sequenced in a study of T cells in Graves' hyperthyroidism and ophthalmopathy. Researchers took RNA transcripts and amplified the TCR beta CDR3 regions from them. Researchers ran a first-round RT-PCR on the TCR CDR3 using the HTBI primer set. TCRdb called the multiplex PCR reads again in MiXCR, with one record for every CDR3 protein. The sample holds a few hundred thousand distinct CDR3 sequences, about 15% seen once. The material sequenced was blood. These receptors were taken from a woman in her late teens or twenties with Graves' hyperthyroidism.

The chain joins TRBV30 to TRBJ1-2, with D perhaps matching TRBD1 (6 bases). The CDR3 contains 13 residues. The germline V gene encodes CDR1 GTSNPN and CDR2 SVGIG (reference sequence). The V end was cut by 0 bases, the J end by 6 bases, with 11 bases between. CDR3 sequence reads: CAWSVQGPDGYTF. The CDR3 bases are TGTGCCTGGAGTGTTCAGGGGCCCGATGGCTACACCTTC.

This clonotype was recorded many times. This chain joins TRBV19 and TRBJ1-1; D gene uncertain. The CDR3 has 13 amino acids. Deletions cut 7 bases from V and 3 bases from J, with 12 bases between. Germline-derived CDR1 and CDR2 are LNHDA and SQIVND (reference sequence). CDR3 nucleotide sequence: TGTGCCAGTACCGGCCCTTGGGACACTGAAGCTTTCTTT. It specifies CASTGPWDTEAFF.

This clonotype was seen at least ten times. The J gene is TRBJ2-2, the V gene TRBV7-3, with 9 bases matching TRBD1. Germline CDR1 SGHTA, CDR2 FQGTGA. J gave up 5 bases and V 5 bases, and 9 bases lay outside the gene matches. There are 16 residues in the CDR3. The CDR3, as DNA: TGTGCCAGCAGCCTAGGGGGACAGGGATGGACCGGGGAGCTGTTTTTT. Its translation: CASSLGGQGWTGELFF.

This clonotype was seen repeatedly, ten times or more. V and J are TRBV2 and TRBJ2-5, with D perhaps given as TRBD1 or TRBD2 (5 bases each). The V end was cut by 4 bases, the J end by 7 bases, with 19 bases between. CDR1 is SNHLY and CDR2 is FYNNEI in the germline V gene. This CDR3 contains 15 residues. CDR3 in DNA: TGTGCCAGCAGTGCCGGGACCCAAACTTTAGGGACCCAGTACTTC. Residues: CASSAGTQTLGTQYF.